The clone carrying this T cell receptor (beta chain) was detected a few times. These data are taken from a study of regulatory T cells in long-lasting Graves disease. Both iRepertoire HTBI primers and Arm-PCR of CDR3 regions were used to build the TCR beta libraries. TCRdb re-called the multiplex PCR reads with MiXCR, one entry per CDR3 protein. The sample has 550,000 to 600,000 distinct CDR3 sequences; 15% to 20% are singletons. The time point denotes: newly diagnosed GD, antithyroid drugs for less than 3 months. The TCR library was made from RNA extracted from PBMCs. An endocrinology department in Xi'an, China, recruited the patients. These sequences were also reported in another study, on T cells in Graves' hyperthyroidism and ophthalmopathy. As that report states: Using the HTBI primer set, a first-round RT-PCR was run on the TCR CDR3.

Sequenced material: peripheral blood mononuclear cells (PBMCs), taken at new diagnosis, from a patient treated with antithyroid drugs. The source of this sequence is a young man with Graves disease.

The CDR3 nucleotides read TGCAGTGCCCTCTCTACAGGGGGGACAAGCCGGGCCGGGGAGCTGTTTTTT. Translating it yields CSALSTGGTSRAGELFF. V and J are TRBV20-1 and TRBJ2-2; 8 bases align to TRBD1. The V and J ends lost 6 bases and 6 bases, in that order; junction bases with no gene match: 18. This CDR3 comprises 17 residues. CDR1 and CDR2 (germline): DFQATT, SNEGSKA (reference sequence).